A single sample gave rise to the 21 T cell receptor beta chains below, sequenced in a study of technical replicates of blood from several donors. Only in-frame clones appear in the TCRdb table, and some are missing; sequencing was by immunoSEQ multiplex PCR. This table has 100,000 or so clones, nearly 96% appearing once. Sequencing input: T cells isolated from PBMCs. These receptors were collected from a human donor in good health.

V usage is TRBV5-1 and J usage is TRBJ2-3; 8 bases map to TRBD1. This CDR3 is 13 amino acids long. CDR1 is SGHRS, CDR2 YFSETQ, per germline. Trimming at V came to 6 bases and at J to 3 bases, leaving 3 bases not matched to a gene. The CDR3 here is CASTQGVTDTQYF. DNA of the CDR3: TGCGCCAGCACACAGGGGGTGACAGATACGCAGTATTTT. Based on the CDR3 plus reference TRBV5-1 and TRBJ2-3, the full variable domain is KAGVTQTPRYLIKTRGQQVTLSCSPISGHRSVSWYQQTPGQGLQFLFEYFSETQRNKGNFPGRFSGRQFSNSRSEMNVSTLELGDSALYLCASTQGVTDTQYFGPGTRLTVL.

The V call is TRBV5-1, the J call TRBJ2-1; 7 nucleotides line up with TRBD2. V lost 4 bases to trimming and J lost 6 bases; unmatched junction nucleotides: 13. This CDR3 contains 16 residues. Germline lookup yields CDR1 SGHRS and CDR2 YFSETQ. CDR3 nucleotides: TGCGCCAGCAGCGCGGTAGCGGGCCGAACCTCCAATGAGCAGTTCTTC. It translates to CASSAVAGRTSNEQFF.

The V and J genes are TRBV7-3 and TRBJ2-3, with 10 bases aligning to TRBD2. Losses at the gene ends were 5 bases for V and 6 bases for J; bases not matched to a gene: 8. CDR3 length equals 15 residues. The germline V gene has CDR1 SGHTA and CDR2 FQGTGA. The CDR3 DNA reads as TGTGCCAGCAGCCGGACTAGCGGTGCTTTGGATACGCAGTATTTT. This translates into CASSRTSGALDTQYF. Variable domain in full (rest from reference TRBV7-3 and TRBJ2-3): GAGVSQTPSNKVTEKGKYVELRCDPISGHTALYWYRQSLGQGPEFLIYFQGTGAADDSGLPNDRFFAVRPEGSVSTLKIQRTERGDSAVYLCASSRTSGALDTQYFGPGTRLTVL.

The V gene is TRBV4-2, the J gene TRBJ2-7; D uncertain. The CDR3 extends over 15 amino acids. The V end was cut by 4 bases, the J end by 0 bases, with 13 bases between. Per the germline V gene, CDR1 is LGHNA and CDR2 is YNFKEQ. CDR3 loop: CASSREHILSYEQYF. The CDR3 DNA is TGTGCCAGCAGCCGAGAGCATATACTCTCCTACGAGCAGTACTTC.

This chain connects TRBV19 to TRBJ2-5; 9 bases match TRBD1. Germline loops: CDR1 LNHDA, CDR2 SQIVND (reference sequence). J gave up 4 bases and V 5 bases, and 11 bases lay outside the gene matches. The length of the CDR3 is 16 residues. The CDR3 DNA follows: TGTGCCAGTAGTCCCCGACCCCGGACAGGGGCAGAGACCCAGTACTTC. Protein product: CASSPRPRTGAETQYF.

The chain combines TRBV19 with TRBJ1-4; D unresolved. Germline CDR1 and CDR2: LNHDA and SQIVND (reference sequence). The CDR3 sequence is 14 residues long. Trimming took off 2 bases at V and 7 bases at J, with 11 bases between the two ends. The CDR3 loop reads CASSISATLEKLFF. DNA for the CDR3: TGTGCCAGTAGTATATCGGCGACTCTTGAAAAACTGTTTTTT.

The rearrangement joins TRBV4-1 to TRBJ2-3; TRBD2 agrees at 10 bases. The J segment lost 3 bases and the V segment lost 1 base, leaving 10 bases of the junction unmatched. The CDR3 extends over 18 amino acids. Germline V lookup: CDR1 MGHRA, CDR2 YSYEKL. CDR3 DNA: TGCGCCAGCAGCCAAGGTCGCAGCGGGGGGGCCAGGACAGATACGCAGTATTTT. It yields the protein CASSQGRSGGARTDTQYF.

The chain couples TRBV2 to TRBJ1-2; tentatively, D is TRBD1 (6 bases). The V and J ends lost 4 bases and 6 bases respectively, with 12 bases between them. Per the germline V gene, CDR1 is SNHLY and CDR2 is FYNNEI. The CDR3 contains 13 residues. CDR3 nucleotides: TGTGCCAGCAGTGGAACGGGGGGCCATGGCTACACCTTC. Its protein is CASSGTGGHGYTF.

The V and J genes are TRBV27 and TRBJ2-3; 9 bases fit TRBD2. Unmatched junction bases numbered 6, after V lost 5 bases and J lost 0 bases. This CDR3 has 16 amino acids. The germline V gene encodes CDR1 MNHEY and CDR2 SMNVEV (reference sequence). The chain's CDR3 is CASSASTSGSTDTQYF. CDR3 DNA sequence: TGTGCCAGCAGTGCCTCAACTAGCGGGAGCACAGATACGCAGTATTTT.

The chain couples TRBV11-2 to TRBJ2-1; TRBD2 is a possible D gene (5 bases). In germline, CDR1 is SGHAT, CDR2 FQNNGV. V was pared by 0 bases and J by 6 bases, with 12 bases between. The CDR3 has 15 residues. The CDR3 DNA reads as TGTGCCAGCAGCTTAGATCGGGCTAGCCTCAATGAGCAGTTCTTC. This sequence encodes CASSLDRASLNEQFF.

The gene calls are TRBV5-1 and TRBJ2-5; possibly TRBD2 for D (6 bases). Germline V CDR1 and CDR2: SGHRS, YFSETQ. The CDR3 has 16 amino acids. V lost 5 bases to trimming and J lost 2 bases, with 19 bases between them. DNA for the CDR3: TGCGCCAGCAGACCGATCCCGGGAGTGGCGCAAGAGACCCAGTACTTC. Translating it yields CASRPIPGVAQETQYF.

J is TRBJ2-1 and V is TRBV14, with 7 bases matching TRBD2. In germline, CDR1 is SGHDN, CDR2 FVKESK. The CDR3 length is 14 residues. V dropped 5 bases and J dropped 8; count of bases not matched to a gene: 9. The CDR3: CASSEGTSVDEQFF. The CDR3 DNA reads TGTGCCAGCAGCGAAGGTACTAGCGTAGATGAGCAGTTCTTC. Full variable domain (rest looked up from reference TRBV14 and TRBJ2-1): EAGVTQFPSHSVIEKGQTVTLRCDPISGHDNLYWYRRVMGKEIKFLLHFVKESKQDESGMPNNRFLAERTGGTYSTLKVQPAELEDSGVYFCASSEGTSVDEQFFGPGTRLTVL.

This sequence joins TRBV29-1 and TRBJ2-4; possibly TRBD2 for D (6 bases). The CDR3 is 14 amino acids. Germline V gives CDR1 SQVTM, CDR2 ANQGSEA. Trimming shortened V by 4 bases and J by 8 bases, and 18 bases separated the two germline ends. Written as DNA, the CDR3 is TGCAGCGTTGTTATCCCGGCCTCGGGGGACATTCAGTACTTC. Translated, it gives CSVVIPASGDIQYF.

The gene calls are TRBV5-6 and TRBJ2-1; TRBD1 matches 7 bases. The CDR3 totals 16 residues. In germline, CDR1 is SGHDT, CDR2 YYEEEE. The J segment lost 0 bases and the V segment lost 5 bases, leaving 8 bases of the junction unmatched. The CDR3 here is CASSLQGVSSYNEQFF. The CDR3 bases are TGTGCCAGCAGTCTCCAGGGGGTAAGCTCCTACAATGAGCAGTTCTTC. Looking up the rest from reference TRBV5-6 and TRBJ2-1 gives the full variable domain: DAGVTQSPTHLIKTRGQQVTLRCSPKSGHDTVSWYQQALGQGPQFIFQYYEEEERQRGNFPDRFSGHQFPNYSSELNVNALLLGDSALYLCASSLQGVSSYNEQFFGPGTRLTVL.

The J gene is TRBJ2-5, the V gene TRBV7-9; D is uncertain. The CDR3 sequence is 14 residues long. Trimming removed 3 bases from V and 2 bases from J, with 10 bases in between. Germline V gene lookup returns CDR1 SEHNR and CDR2 FQNEAQ (reference sequence). The CDR3 DNA reads as TGTGCCAGCAGCTTTCCACCCCTACAAGAGACCCAGTACTTC. This translates into CASSFPPLQETQYF.

The V gene is TRBV28, the J gene TRBJ2-1, with 10 nucleotides matching TRBD2. The CDR3 loop spans 19 amino acids. Germline V CDR1 and CDR2: MDHEN, SYDVKM. The V and J ends lost 1 base and 2 bases, in that order; junction bases with no gene match: 11. The CDR3 sequence is CASSLLLAGESEAYNEQFF. The CDR3 coding sequence is TGTGCCAGCAGTTTATTGCTAGCGGGAGAATCTGAGGCCTACAATGAGCAGTTCTTC.

The rearrangement links TRBV4-1 to TRBJ2-6, with TRBD1 identical over 8 bases. Per the germline V gene, CDR1 is MGHRA and CDR2 is YSYEKL. This CDR3 region has 19 residues. V lost 0 bases to trimming and J lost 3 bases; unmatched junction nucleotides: 10. The CDR3 sequence: CASSQDHRQGASGANVLTF. Written as DNA, the CDR3 is TGCGCCAGCAGCCAAGATCATCGGCAGGGGGCTAGTGGGGCCAACGTCCTGACTTTC.

The chain's CDR3 is CASWPIQGAQDTQYF. DNA of the CDR3: TGTGCCAGCTGGCCGATACAGGGGGCGCAAGATACGCAGTATTTT. The chain recombines TRBV6-1 with TRBJ2-3; 9 bases are shared with TRBD1. CDR1 is MNHNS and CDR2 is SASEGT in the germline V gene. This CDR3 is built from 15 residues. V lost 8 bases, J lost 5 bases, and 11 bases stayed unmatched.

The chain links TRBV5-4 to TRBJ2-5; 15 bases map to TRBD2. This CDR3 spans 17 amino acids. The J segment lost 5 bases and the V segment lost 0 bases, leaving 5 bases of the junction unmatched. The germline V gene encodes CDR1 SGHNT and CDR2 YYREEE (reference sequence). The CDR3 coding sequence is TGTGCCAGCAGCTTGGGGACTAGCGGGAGGGCCTGGGAGACCCAGTACTTC. Translating gives CASSLGTSGRAWETQYF. The full variable domain, in which reference TRBV5-4 and TRBJ2-5 provide the parts outside the CDR3, is ETGVTQSPTHLIKTRGQQVTLRCSSQSGHNTVSWYQQALGQGPQFIFQYYREEENGRGNFPPRFSGLQFPNYSSELNVNALELDDSALYLCASSLGTSGRAWETQYFGPGTRLLVL.

The gene calls are TRBV5-1 and TRBJ1-5; the D gene is possibly TRBD1 (5 bases). The CDR3 is 14 residues long. Germline V gives CDR1 SGHRS, CDR2 YFSETQ. Between the trimmed V and J ends, which lost 0 bases and 9 bases, there was a span of 13 bases. As DNA, the CDR3 is TGCGCCAGCAGCTTGGTGGGGGGGGTAAGGCCCCAGCATTTT. Encoded protein: CASSLVGGVRPQHF.

This clone was seen a single time. The V and J genes are TRBV7-2 and TRBJ2-2; D call uncertain. Germline CDR1 and CDR2: SGHTA and FQGNSA. V was pared by 5 bases and J by 0 bases, with 10 bases between. The CDR3 consists of 15 residues. CDR3 residues: CASSKQRSNTGELFF. DNA of the CDR3: TGTGCCAGCAGCAAACAGAGATCGAACACCGGGGAGCTGTTTTTT.